A selection of T cell receptor beta chains follows, all from one sample in a study of cytomegalovirus exposure and HLA in healthy donors. Generated by immunoSEQ multiplex PCR, the TCRdb table keeps only in-frame clones and is missing some. Here the sample spans some 120,000 clones, more than 65% being singletons. The sample comprised PBMCs. The receptors stem from a woman aged 40 to 49 in good health and CMV-seropositive. Both conserved end residues are part of each CDR3. A D gene is named only where the DNA matches it firmly. Part of the rows lack a size; the others show once, few, many or a class for expanded clones.

TRBJ1-5 TRBV28 once TRBD1 TGTGCCAGCAGTTTTTGGAAGGGGGCGAGGGTTCGTCAGCCCCAGCATTTT CASSFWKGARVRQPQHF
TRBJ2-7 TRBV28 - TRBD2 TGTGCCAGCAGTGGACTAGCGGGAGGGAACGAGCAGTACTTC CASSGLAGGNEQYF
TRBJ2-5 TRBV9 few TRBD2 TGTGCCAGCAGCGTCACGGGAGGGGGGGAGACCCAGTACTTC CASSVTGGGETQYF
TRBJ2-1 TRBV29-1 once - TGCAGCGTTGAGCTAGCCCTAGACAATGAGCAGTTCTTC CSVELALDNEQFF
TRBJ2-2 TRBV30 - - TGTGCCTGGAGTGTACGACTCGGGTTTCACACCGGGGAGCTGTTTTTT CAWSVRLGFHTGELFF
TRBJ1-4 TRBV5-1 - TRBD1 TGCGCCAGCAGCTCTGGACAGGGAGGTGAAAAACTGTTTTTT CASSSGQGGEKLFF
TRBJ1-1 TRBV28 - TRBD1 TGTGCCAGCAGTCCCAACAGGGGGCTAGGTGAAGCTTTCTTT CASSPNRGLGEAFF
TRBJ2-2 TRBV9 - TRBD1 TGTGCCAGCAGCGTAGAGGCAGGGGGCACCGGGGAGCTGTTTTTT CASSVEAGGTGELFF
TRBJ1-6 TRBV5-1 - - TGCGCCAGCAGTTTGGAGGGGAGGAATTCACCCCTCCACTTT CASSLEGRNSPLHF
TRBJ2-7 TRBV7-9 - - TGTGCCAGCAGCTTAGCGGGGGGGGCCCAGGGTGAGCAGTACTTC CASSLAGGAQGEQYF
TRBJ2-1 TRBV7-3 - TRBD2 TGTGCCAGCAGCTCGGTAGCGGGGTACAATGAGCAGTTCTTC CASSSVAGYNEQFF
TRBJ2-1 TRBV6-6 - - TGTGCCAGCAGTCTACTAGAAAATCCGCATGAGCAGTTCTTC CASSLLENPHEQFF
TRBJ2-2 TRBV5-1 - TRBD2 TGCGCCAGCAGCTTGATGGGTAGCGGGACTTCCAGGGGGGAGCTGTTTTTT CASSLMGSGTSRGELFF
TRBJ2-5 TRBV5-1 - - TGCGCCAGCAGCTTGGGAAGCAGGGAAGAGACCCAGTACTTC CASSLGSREETQYF
TRBJ1-1 TRBV18 few - TGTGCCAGCTCACCCACCTGGGGCAGGGGAAACACTGAAGCTTTCTTT CASSPTWGRGNTEAFF
TRBJ2-3 TRBV7-9 - - TGTTCCAGCAGCTTATTACAGGGTTTTGATACGCAGTATTTT CSSSLLQGFDTQYF
TRBJ2-7 TRBV9 - TRBD2 TGTGCCAGCAGCGTAGCTATGTCGACTAGCACGCCCTACGAGCAGTACTTC CASSVAMSTSTPYEQYF
TRBJ1-2 TRBV9 - - TGTGCCAGCAGCGTTTTAGATGAGGCTGTAGTGGGCTACACCTTC CASSVLDEAVVGYTF
TRBJ2-5 TRBV15 once TRBD2 TGTGCCACCAGCAGAGAAGGGAGGGTTCAAGAGACCCAGTACTTC CATSREGRVQETQYF
TRBJ2-3 TRBV11-1 - - TGTGCCAGCAGCTTAACTGCGGAACCGACAGATACGCAGTATTTT CASSLTAEPTDTQYF
TRBJ2-3 TRBV18 - TRBD2 TGTGCCAGCTCACCACTAGCGGGAGGGATCACAGATACGCAGTATTTT CASSPLAGGITDTQYF
TRBJ1-2 TRBV5-4 - - TGTGCCAGCAGCTTGGCCGAGCCTAACTATGGCTACACCTTC CASSLAEPNYGYTF
TRBJ2-5 TRBV7-3 - TRBD2 TGTGCCAGCAGCTTAGATCGTAGCGGGGGGCGAGAGACCCAGTACTTC CASSLDRSGGRETQYF
TRBJ2-1 TRBV5-1 - TRBD2 TGCGCCAGCAGCCCGGGACTAGCGGGGGGTAGGAGCTCCTACAATGAGCAGTTCTTC CASSPGLAGGRSSYNEQFF
TRBJ2-1 TRBV2 few - TGTGCCAGCAGTGAACTCAATGAGCAGTTCTTC CASSELNEQFF
TRBJ1-1 TRBV30 - - TGTGCCTGGACGCGTAGAGGGAACACTGAAGCTTTCTTT CAWTRRGNTEAFF
TRBJ2-2 TRBV25-1 - TRBD1 TGTGCCAGCAGTGGGACAGGGAACGGGGAGCTGTTTTTT CASSGTGNGELFF
TRBJ2-1 TRBV5-4 once - TGTGCCAGCAGCTTGGGGGTAGCGGAGAGGAATAGGGGTGAGCAGTTCTTC CASSLGVAERNRGEQFF
TRBJ1-1 TRBV2 - - TGTGCCAGCTGGGGGGGCGGTCTGAACACTGAAGCTTTCTTT CASWGGGLNTEAFF
TRBJ2-1 TRBV5-1 once - TGCGCCAGACCGCCGGGAAAATCCTACAATGAGCAGTTCTTC CARPPGKSYNEQFF
TRBJ2-3 TRBV2 - - TGTGCCAGCAATCCAGCGGAGTACACAGATACGCAGTATTTT CASNPAEYTDTQYF
TRBJ2-1 TRBV18 - - TGTGCCAGCTCACCAGAGTGGGGCACCTACAATGAGCAGTTCTTC CASSPEWGTYNEQFF
TRBJ1-5 TRBV28 - TRBD1 TGTGCCAGCAGTGGGGTTGGACAGGGAAATCAGCCCCAGCATTTT CASSGVGQGNQPQHF
TRBJ2-1 TRBV27 - - TGTGCCAGCAGTTTATCCTTAGCTACAAATGAGCAGTTCTTC CASSLSLATNEQFF
TRBJ2-4 TRBV7-9 - TRBD1 TGTGCCAGCAGCTTAAATGGACAGGGCCGGAAAAACATTCAGTACTTC CASSLNGQGRKNIQYF
TRBJ2-1 TRBV7-9 - - TGTGCCAGCATCCGACTGGGGGGTAACAATGAGCAGTTCTTC CASIRLGGNNEQFF
TRBJ2-1 TRBV7-6 - TRBD2 TGTGCCAGCAGCCCACCCGGACTAGCTCCTTACAATGAGCAGTTCTTC CASSPPGLAPYNEQFF
TRBJ2-6 TRBV19 - - TGTGCCAGTAGTGGGGGGACAGCTGGGGCCAACGTCCTGACTTTC CASSGGTAGANVLTF
TRBJ2-1 TRBV18 - TRBD1 TGTGCCAGCTCACCTACTACAGGGGTTGATGAGCAGTTCTTC CASSPTTGVDEQFF
TRBJ1-4 TRBV19 - TRBD1 TGTGCCAGTAGTCTCTTTACAGGGGACGGGGAAAAACTGTTTTTT CASSLFTGDGEKLFF
TRBJ1-3 TRBV5-1 - - TGCGCCAGCAGCTTAGGCGGCTCTGGAAACACCATATATTTT CASSLGGSGNTIYF
TRBJ1-1 TRBV28 - TRBD1 TGTGCCAGCAGCGAGGACAGGGCGAGCACTGAAGCTTTCTTT CASSEDRASTEAFF
TRBJ2-7 TRBV19 - - TGTGCCAGTAGCACCCGGACGGGGGAGCAGTACTTC CASSTRTGEQYF
TRBJ1-1 TRBV28 - - TGTGCCAGCAGTTCCTCACCTCTCGGCACTGAAGCTTTCTTT CASSSSPLGTEAFF
TRBJ2-7 TRBV28 - - TGTGCCAGCAGCGGTAGATCCTACGAGCAGTACTTC CASSGRSYEQYF
TRBJ2-5 TRBV28 - TRBD1 TGTGCCAGCAACTTCCGGGACAGGGATGTTGAGACCCAGTACTTC CASNFRDRDVETQYF
TRBJ2-3 TRBV5-1 - TRBD2 TGCGCCAGCAGCCTCCCTTCTAGCGGGAGTGCAGATACGCAGTATTTT CASSLPSSGSADTQYF
TRBJ1-1 TRBV9 - - TGTGCCAGCAGCGTTTTATGGAACACTGAAGCTTTCTTT CASSVLWNTEAFF
TRBJ1-5 TRBV4-1 once - TGCGCCAGCAGCCAAGATTTTGACAGAACTGTCGTTGACAATCAGCCCCAGCATTTT CASSQDFDRTVVDNQPQHF
TRBJ2-3 TRBV10-1 once TRBD2 TGCGCCAGCAGTGATTCTGGACTAGCGGGCCCGGGCACAGATACGCAGTATTTT CASSDSGLAGPGTDTQYF
TRBJ2-1 TRBV30 once - TGTGCCTGGAGTCTACGGGGGTCTCCCCCCTACAATGAGCAGTTCTTC CAWSLRGSPPYNEQFF
TRBJ1-1 TRBV20-1 few TRBD1 TGCAGTGCCACCGACAGGGTAGCTTTCTTT CSATDRVAFF
TRBJ1-5 TRBV19 few TRBD1 TGTGCCAGTAGACGACAGGGGGCGAGGAGCAATCAGCCCCAGCATTTT CASRRQGARSNQPQHF
TRBJ2-7 TRBV5-5 - TRBD2 TGTGCCAGCAGCATGACTAGCGGGGATAGCTACGAGCAGTACTTC CASSMTSGDSYEQYF
TRBJ2-3 TRBV7-9 - - TGTGCCAGCAGCTTCCGCAGTCCCTCTAGCGCAACAGTTTCAGATACGCAGTATTTT CASSFRSPSSATVSDTQYF
TRBJ1-1 TRBV19 - TRBD1 TGTGCCAGTAGAAAACAGGGGGCCTCAACCGAAGCTTTCTTT CASRKQGASTEAFF
TRBJ2-3 TRBV19 - TRBD2 TGTGCCAGTAGTATAGGTAGGGCGGGAGCCCCCTCCACAGATACGCAGTATTTT CASSIGRAGAPSTDTQYF
TRBJ2-1 TRBV27 - TRBD2 TGTGCCAGCAGTTTGGGAGGGACTGCTAATTACAATGAGCAGTTCTTC CASSLGGTANYNEQFF
TRBJ2-2 TRBV6-1 - - TGTGCCAGCACTGAGCGGTGGGGGGAGCTGTTTTTT CASTERWGELFF
TRBJ2-4 TRBV6-1 - - TGTGCCAGCAGTTGGGACTTCCTAGCCAAAAACATTCAGTACTTC CASSWDFLAKNIQYF